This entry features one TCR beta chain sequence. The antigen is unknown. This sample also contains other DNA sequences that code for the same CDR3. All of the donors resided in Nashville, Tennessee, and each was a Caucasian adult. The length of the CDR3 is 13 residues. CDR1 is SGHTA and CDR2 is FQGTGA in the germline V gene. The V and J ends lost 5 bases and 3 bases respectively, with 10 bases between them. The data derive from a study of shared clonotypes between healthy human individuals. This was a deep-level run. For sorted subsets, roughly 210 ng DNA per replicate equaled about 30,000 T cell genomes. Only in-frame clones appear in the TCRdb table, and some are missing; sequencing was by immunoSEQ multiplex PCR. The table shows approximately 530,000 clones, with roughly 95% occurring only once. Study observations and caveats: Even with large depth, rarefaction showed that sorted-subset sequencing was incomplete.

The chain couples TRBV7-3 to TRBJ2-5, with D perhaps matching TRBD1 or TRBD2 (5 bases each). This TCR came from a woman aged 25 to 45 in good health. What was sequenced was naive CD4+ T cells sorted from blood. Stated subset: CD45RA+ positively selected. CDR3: CASSPGTEETQYF. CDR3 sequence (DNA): TGTGCCAGCAGCCCCGGGACGGAAGAGACCCAGTACTTC.